What follows are 22 T cell receptor beta chains derived from one specimen sequenced in a study of OX40 agonist ivuxolimab in advanced cancers. The library came from the immunoSEQ multiplex PCR assay. TCRdb stores this immuneACCESS table with in-frame sequences only. Part of the clones is absent; in the studies checked, under half of the shortfall reflects unresolved V genes, and no reason is known for the rest. The sample table contains tens of thousands of clones; only one count was recorded for roughly 87% of them. The ten biggest clones cover 3% to 4% of the sample. The starting material was CD4+ or CD8+ T cells sorted from blood, obtained in a trial of the OX40 agonist ivuxolimab. The receptors come from an adult with an advanced solid tumor such as melanoma, head and neck, liver or kidney cancer.

The gene calls are TRBV6-5 and TRBJ2-4; 8 nucleotides align to TRBD1. The V gene end was trimmed by 4 bases and the J gene end by 0 bases; junction bases not matched to a gene: 2. CDR3 size: 15 residues. Germline CDR1 reads MNHEY; CDR2 reads SVGAGI. This CDR3 reads CASSSQGVAKNIQYF. The CDR3 DNA follows: TGTGCCAGCAGTTCACAGGGGGTAGCCAAAAACATTCAGTACTTC.

The chain links TRBV29-1 to TRBJ1-4; D uncertain. V was cut by 4 bases and J by 8 bases, with 14 bases left in between. Germline values: CDR1 SQVTM, CDR2 ANQGSEA. The CDR3 contains 13 residues. The CDR3 reads CSVVIQDREKLFF. As DNA, the CDR3 is TGCAGCGTTGTTATCCAGGATCGAGAAAAACTGTTTTTT.

On this clone: The junction and the germline gene differ at one end; a read error may be behind it. V usage is TRBV7-7 and J usage is TRBJ2-1, with a tentative D call TRBD2 (5 bases). The CDR3 is 16 residues long. CDR1 is SSHAT, CDR2 FNYEAQ, per germline (reference sequence). DNA for the CDR3: TGTGCTAGCAGCTTAAGTCCGCGATCGGGGAACAATGAGCAGTTCTTC. Protein product: CASSLSPRSGNNEQFF. Looking up the rest from reference TRBV7-7 and TRBJ2-1 gives the full variable domain: GAGVSQSPRYKVTKRGQDVTLRCDPISSHATLYWYQQALGQGPEFLTYFNYEAQPDKSGLPSDRFSAERPEGSISTLTIQRTEQRDSAMYRCASSLSPRSGNNEQFFGPGTRLTVL.

The table lists this clone with a few counts. The CDR3 loop is CASSFGQFSSYEQYF. Written as DNA, the CDR3 is TGTGCCAGCAGCTTCGGACAGTTCAGCTCCTACGAGCAGTACTTC. The V call is TRBV2, the J call TRBJ2-7, with D possibly TRBD1 on 6 matching bases. Germline lookup yields CDR1 SNHLY and CDR2 FYNNEI. The V end lost 6 bases, the J end lost 0 bases, and 15 bases lay between the germline ends. There are 15 residues in the CDR3.

V gene TRBV28 combines with J gene TRBJ1-2; TRBD1 aligns across 11 bases. V shed 5 bases and J 3 bases; nucleotides not matched to a gene: 5. Germline CDR1 reads MDHEN; CDR2 reads SYDVKM. CDR3 length: 15 residues. The CDR3 spells CASSPPGQGDYGYTF. DNA of the CDR3: TGTGCCAGCAGTCCACCGGGACAGGGGGACTATGGCTACACCTTC.

The V and J genes are TRBV14 and TRBJ1-4, with 8 bases matching TRBD1. This CDR3 has 16 amino acids. With V trimmed by 0 bases and J by 6 bases, 6 bases remained unmatched. Germline assignment: CDR1 SGHDN and CDR2 FVKESK. In nucleotides, the CDR3 is TGTGCCAGCAGCCAAGATGGTGGCAGGGGGCATGAAAAACTGTTTTTT. Translating gives CASSQDGGRGHEKLFF.

The chain combines TRBV7-9 with TRBJ2-7, with D perhaps matching TRBD1 or TRBD2 (5 bases each). V lost 6 bases, J lost 0 bases, and 18 bases lay in between. This CDR3 has 16 residues. The germline CDR1 and CDR2 sequences are SEHNR and FQNEAQ (reference sequence). CDR3 in DNA: TGTGCCAGCAGTCCTCCTGACAGCGGCAACTCCTACGAGCAGTACTTC. Its protein is CASSPPDSGNSYEQYF.

The chain employs TRBV7-9 and TRBJ2-3; D is unclear. The CDR3 runs to 15 residues. Between the trimmed V and J ends, which lost 5 bases and 1 base, there was a span of 13 bases. Germline V gene lookup returns CDR1 SEHNR and CDR2 FQNEAQ (reference sequence). CDR3 sequence reads: CASSPRLDGTDTQYF. As DNA, the CDR3 is TGTGCCAGCAGCCCCCGCCTGGACGGCACAGATACGCAGTATTTT.

The gene calls are TRBV5-1 and TRBJ2-4, with D unclear. Germline V CDR1 and CDR2: SGHRS, YFSETQ. CDR3 length: 14 amino acids. Deletions cut 4 bases from V and 3 bases from J, with 11 bases between. In DNA form, the CDR3 reads TGCGCCAGCAGCGTAAACAGAGGCAAAAACATTCAGTACTTC. Its protein product is CASSVNRGKNIQYF.

The rearrangement uses TRBV18 and TRBJ2-7, with 11 bases lining up with TRBD1. The J segment lost 5 bases and the V segment lost 4 bases, leaving 7 bases of the junction unmatched. This CDR3 has 15 amino acids. Germline V CDR1 and CDR2: KGHSH, LQKENI. This CDR3 reads CASSLRTGGYDEQYF. The CDR3 DNA follows: TGTGCCAGCTCACTTCGGACAGGGGGCTACGACGAGCAGTACTTC.

The chain recombines TRBV29-1 with TRBJ1-1; D perhaps matches TRBD1 (5 bases). CDR1 is SQVTM, CDR2 ANQGSEA, per germline. The CDR3 runs 13 residues. The germline V and J ends were trimmed by 3 bases and 1 base, with 9 bases remaining between them. The CDR3 sequence is CSVDWGRNTEAFF. In DNA form, the CDR3 reads TGCAGCGTTGATTGGGGCCGGAACACTGAAGCTTTCTTT.

The genes are TRBV7-9 and TRBJ2-5, with 7 bases matching TRBD1. Per the germline V gene, CDR1 is SEHNR and CDR2 is FQNEAQ (reference sequence). The J segment lost 3 bases and the V segment lost 3 bases, leaving 4 bases of the junction unmatched. The CDR3 extends over 14 amino acids. CDR3 amino acids: CASSFRDREETQYF. The CDR3, as DNA: TGTGCCAGCAGCTTTCGGGACAGAGAAGAGACCCAGTACTTC.

The chain is built from TRBV4-3 and TRBJ1-6; D call uncertain. Germline CDR1 reads LGHNA; CDR2 reads YSLEER. V was shortened by 1 base and J by 5 bases, with 12 bases between the two germline ends. This CDR3 spans 16 amino acids. The CDR3 region has the DNA TGCGCCAGCAGCCAAGGAGCCGTATCTGATAATTCACCCCTCCACTTT. Protein sequence: CASSQGAVSDNSPLHF.

The V and J genes are TRBV25-1 and TRBJ1-4; D remains ambiguous. CDR3 length: 12 amino acids. V lost 6 bases and J lost 0, with 2 bases in between. Germline-derived CDR1 and CDR2 are MGHDK and SYGVNS. CDR3 residues: CASSATNEKLFF. The CDR3 DNA is TGTGCCAGCAGCGCAACTAATGAAAAACTGTTTTTT.

The chain uses TRBV14 and TRBJ2-5, with D uncertain. This CDR3 has 12 amino acids. The V and J ends lost 1 base and 7 bases respectively, with 7 bases between them. From germline, CDR1 is SGHDN and CDR2 FVKESK. Here the CDR3 DNA reads TGTGCCAGCAGCCAAGCCCCAACGACCCAGTACTTC. Its translation is CASSQAPTTQYF. Combining the CDR3 with reference TRBV14 and TRBJ2-5 gives the whole variable domain EAGVTQFPSHSVIEKGQTVTLRCDPISGHDNLYWYRRVMGKEIKFLLHFVKESKQDESGMPNNRFLAERTGGTYSTLKVQPAELEDSGVYFCASSQAPTTQYFGPGTRLLVL.

This rearrangement joins TRBV7-9 to TRBJ1-2, with D possibly being TRBD1 (5 bases). Germline V gives CDR1 SEHNR, CDR2 FQNEAQ (reference sequence). Trimming took 1 base from V and 4 from J, leaving 7 bases between them. CDR3 length: 13 residues. The CDR3 DNA reads TGTGCCAGCAGCTTAGGGGGGACCTATGGCTACACCTTC. Residues: CASSLGGTYGYTF.

This clone was seen just once. The chain recombines TRBV7-2 with TRBJ2-1; possibly TRBD2 for D (5 bases). The CDR3 extends over 15 amino acids. In germline, CDR1 is SGHTA, CDR2 FQGNSA. Trimming removed 2 bases at V and 3 bases at J, with 11 bases between. CDR3 residues: CASSLSLSDYNEQFF. Written as DNA, the CDR3 is TGTGCCAGCAGCTTATCGCTTAGCGACTACAATGAGCAGTTCTTC.

The chain has TRBV27 and TRBJ2-2; no clear D gene. V was trimmed by 4 bases and J by 0 bases, leaving 6 bases between them. From germline, CDR1 is MNHEY and CDR2 SMNVEV (reference sequence). This CDR3 has 14 amino acids. The CDR3 sequence: CASSYGPNTGELFF. Here the CDR3 DNA reads TGTGCCAGCAGTTACGGCCCGAACACCGGGGAGCTGTTTTTT.

The count of this clone is one. The CDR3 sequence is CASSLTGRGGRSPLHF. CDR3 in DNA: TGTGCCAGCAGCTTGACAGGGCGAGGGGGGAGATCACCCCTCCACTTT. The genes are TRBV5-4 and TRBJ1-6; D perhaps matches TRBD1 (6 bases). The CDR3 consists of 16 residues. V dropped 1 base and J dropped 10 bases, with 18 bases sitting between them. Germline V gene sequence: CDR1 SGHNT, CDR2 YYREEE (reference sequence).

The chain uses TRBV19 and TRBJ1-5; 7 bases match TRBD1. Germline CDR1 reads LNHDA; CDR2 reads SQIVND (reference sequence). This CDR3 has 13 amino acids. Germline trimming cut 6 bases from V and 6 bases from J; bases unmatched to any gene: 5. The CDR3 region has the DNA TGTGCCAGTAGCAAGGGGGCTCGTCAGCCCCAGCATTTT. Translation: CASSKGARQPQHF.

The CDR3 region is CASSYRLRSDEQYF. DNA for the CDR3: TGTGCCAGCAGTTACCGGCTGCGATCTGACGAGCAGTACTTC. V usage is TRBV28 and J usage is TRBJ2-5; D uncertain. TRBJ2-7 matches the DNA end more closely, so the J call is doubtful. The CDR3 sequence is 14 residues long. Per the germline V gene, CDR1 is MDHEN and CDR2 is SYDVKM.

CDR3 region: CASSPEGLAGKETQYF. The CDR3 DNA reads as TGTGCCAGCAGCCCCGAGGGGCTAGCGGGTAAAGAGACCCAGTACTTC. The chain combines TRBV9 with TRBJ2-5; 8 bases are shared with TRBD2. The J segment lost 3 bases and the V segment lost 4 bases, leaving 11 bases of the junction unmatched. CDR3 length: 16 amino acids. The V gene's germline CDR1 is SGDLS and CDR2 YYNGEE.